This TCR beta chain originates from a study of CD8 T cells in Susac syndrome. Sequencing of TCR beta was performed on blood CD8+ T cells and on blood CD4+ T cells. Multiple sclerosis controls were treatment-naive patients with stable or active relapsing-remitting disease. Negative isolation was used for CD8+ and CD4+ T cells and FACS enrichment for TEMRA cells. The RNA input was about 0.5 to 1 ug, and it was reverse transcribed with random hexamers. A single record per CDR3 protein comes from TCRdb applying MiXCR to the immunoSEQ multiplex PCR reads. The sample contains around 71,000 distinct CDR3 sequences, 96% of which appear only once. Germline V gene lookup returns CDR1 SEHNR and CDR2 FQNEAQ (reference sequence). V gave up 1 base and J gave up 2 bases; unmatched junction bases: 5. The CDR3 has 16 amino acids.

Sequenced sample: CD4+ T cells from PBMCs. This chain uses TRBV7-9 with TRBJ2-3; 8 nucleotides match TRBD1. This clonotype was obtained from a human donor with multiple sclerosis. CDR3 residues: CASSLEWTGTTDTQYF. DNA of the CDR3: TGTGCCAGCAGCTTAGAATGGACAGGGACCACAGATACGCAGTATTTT.